This T cell receptor (beta chain) was retrieved from a study of breast tumors, draining lymph nodes, adjacent tissues (dated by TCRdb to the mid-2010s). Study-wide context: Breast cancer patients provided tumor, adjacent nontumor tissue and axillary lymph nodes, and the study compared the TCR beta repertoires across these three sources. In human breast cancer, the study set out to evaluate how tumor, surrounding tissue and draining lymph node repertoires relate to one another and whether T cells may move between these sites. The paper as a whole reports these results and caveats: Tumor T-cell repertoires showed less diversity than lymph node repertoires and more diversity than nontumor tissue repertoires, and tumor T-cell repertoires showed preferential V and J gene usage. The study presented the conclusion that tumor T cells originate in lymph nodes as consistent with a hypothesis, not as something directly demonstrated. The data were judged consistent with most tumor T cells deriving from the lymph node and then expanding within tumor tissue. Tumor and nontumor tissue repertoires were found to be significantly more similar in luminal-like than in basal-like breast cancer.

Sequencing instrument: Illumina HiSeq 2000. Multiplex PCR amplification was used to build the TCR beta chain libraries. High-throughput sequencing was used to analyze the amplified TCR beta chain products. The public reads were quality trimmed at Q25 with fastp and then assembled into clones with MiXCR by TCRdb, keeping productive beta chains. Every distinct CDR3 protein forms one entry, paired with its most common genes and DNA. For this sample the table gives some 120,000 distinct CDR3 sequences, of which 15% to 20% were detected only once. Together, the top ten hold 3.5% to 4.5% of the sample. CDR1 and CDR2, looked up from the germline V gene (reference sequence), are MNHEY and SMNVEV. Including cysteine and phenylalanine, the CDR3 has 15 amino acids. This entry keeps only the CDR3 DNA: 45 bases, framed from base 1. Trimming takes 8 bases off V and 8 bases off J; junction bases not matched to a gene: 12.

The lymph node samples were taken from the axillary draining lymph nodes of breast cancer patients. This clonotype was recorded a few times. It lacks a known antigen. The record has no base qualities; no much larger clone is one base away. In this chain, TRBV27 is recombined with TRBJ2-1; TRBD1 agrees with 10 junctional bases. Source material: axillary lymph node tissue. The receptor was derived from a female donor with breast cancer. Some clones in this sample may be carry-over from other donors' samples. The CDR3 amino acid sequence is: CASRLRDRGLDEQFF. Here is the DNA: TGTGCCAGCCGTCTCCGGGACAGGGGCCTCGATGAGCAGTTCTTC.